Each of the 4 T cell receptor beta chains below was sequenced from the same sample in a study of T cell repertoires in cytomegalovirus infection. TCRdb re-analysed the reads in MiXCR, keeping a single row per CDR3 protein. The table lists roughly 280,000 distinct CDR3 sequences, about an eighth of them singletons. The specimen was PBMCs. Receptors originate from a human donor in good health (CMV status not recorded). Some clones in this sample may be carry-over from other donors' samples.

This clonotype appeared a few times. This chain joins TRBV20-1 and TRBJ2-3; D gene ambiguous. This CDR3 spans 13 amino acids. Germline V gene lookup returns CDR1 DFQATT and CDR2 SNEGSKA (reference sequence). Trimming stripped 3 bases from V and 6 bases from J, with 13 bases between. The CDR3 loop reads CSASRSFTDTQYF. The CDR3 nucleotides are TGCAGTGCTAGCAGGAGTTTTACGGATACGCAGTATTTT.

This clonotype was recorded a few times. The chain uses TRBV5-4 and TRBJ2-1, with TRBD1 matching 8 bases. Germline V gene lookup returns CDR1 SGHNT and CDR2 YYREEE (reference sequence). Trimming at V came to 0 bases and at J to 7 bases, leaving 6 bases not matched to a gene. This CDR3 has 15 residues. Written as DNA, the CDR3 is TGTGCCAGCAGCTTGGTGAGACAGGGGCCAAATGAGCAGTTCTTC. It specifies CASSLVRQGPNEQFF.

The sample holds many counts of this clonotype. The chain is built from TRBV7-2 and TRBJ2-5; D unclear. The V gene lost 5 bases and the J gene lost 4 bases, with 5 bases spanning the gap. CDR1 is SGHTA, CDR2 FQGNSA, per germline. The CDR3 is made up of 11 amino acids. CDR3 DNA sequence: TGTGCCAGCAGCACCCTAGAGACCCAGTACTTC. Its protein is CASSTLETQYF.

This clonotype was counted at least ten times. The rearrangement joins TRBV11-2 to TRBJ2-3; TRBD2 might be the D (5 bases). The CDR3 loop spans 15 amino acids. Germline V gene lookup returns CDR1 SGHAT and CDR2 FQNNGV. Deletions cut 3 bases from V and 4 bases from J, with 14 bases between. CDR3 protein: CASSFWGRRADTQYF. The CDR3 DNA follows: TGTGCCAGCAGCTTCTGGGGAAGGCGGGCAGATACGCAGTATTTT.